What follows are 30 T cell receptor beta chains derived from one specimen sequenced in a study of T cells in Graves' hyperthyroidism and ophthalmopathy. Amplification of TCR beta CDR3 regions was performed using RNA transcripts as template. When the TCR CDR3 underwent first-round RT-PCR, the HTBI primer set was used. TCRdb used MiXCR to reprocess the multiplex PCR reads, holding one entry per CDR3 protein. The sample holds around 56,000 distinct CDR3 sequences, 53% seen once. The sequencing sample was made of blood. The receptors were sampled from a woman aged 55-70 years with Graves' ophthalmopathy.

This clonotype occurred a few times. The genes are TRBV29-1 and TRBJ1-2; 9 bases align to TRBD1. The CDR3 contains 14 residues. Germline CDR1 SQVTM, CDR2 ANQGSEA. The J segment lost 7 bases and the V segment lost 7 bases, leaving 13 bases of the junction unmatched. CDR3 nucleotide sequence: TGCAGCGCCATTGATGTGGGACAGGGAGTTGGCTACACCTTC. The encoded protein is CSAIDVGQGVGYTF.

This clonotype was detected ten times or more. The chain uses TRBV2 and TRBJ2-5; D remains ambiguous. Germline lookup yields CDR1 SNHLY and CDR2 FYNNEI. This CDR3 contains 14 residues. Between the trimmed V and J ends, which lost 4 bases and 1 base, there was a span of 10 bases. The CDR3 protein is CASSVKFGQETQYF. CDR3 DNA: TGTGCCAGCAGTGTGAAGTTCGGCCAAGAGACCCAGTACTTC.

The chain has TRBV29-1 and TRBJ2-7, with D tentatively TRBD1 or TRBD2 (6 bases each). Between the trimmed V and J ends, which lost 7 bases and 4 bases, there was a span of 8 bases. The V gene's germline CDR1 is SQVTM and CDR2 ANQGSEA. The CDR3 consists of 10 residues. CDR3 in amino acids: CSGGAYEQYF. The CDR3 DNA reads TGCAGCGGGGGGGCATACGAGCAGTACTTC.

Here the CDR3 DNA reads TGTGCCAGCAGTGCTGACGACGGGTCGGCTCAGCCCCAGCATTTT. Translated: CASSADDGSAQPQHF. This chain uses TRBV6-1 with TRBJ1-5, with unresolved D. V was clipped by 4 bases and J by 6 bases, with 16 bases between them. This CDR3 spans 15 amino acids. Per germline, CDR1 MNHNS and CDR2 SASEGT.

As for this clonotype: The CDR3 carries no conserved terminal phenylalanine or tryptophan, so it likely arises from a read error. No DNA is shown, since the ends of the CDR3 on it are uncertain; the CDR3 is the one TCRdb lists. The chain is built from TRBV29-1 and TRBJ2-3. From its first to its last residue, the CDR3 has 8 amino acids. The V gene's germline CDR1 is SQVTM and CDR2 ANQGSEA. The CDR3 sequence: CSVEDTVQ.

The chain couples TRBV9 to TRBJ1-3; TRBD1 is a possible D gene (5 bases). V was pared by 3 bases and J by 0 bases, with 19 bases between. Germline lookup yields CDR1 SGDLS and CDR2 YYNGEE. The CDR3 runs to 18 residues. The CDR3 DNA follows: TGTGCCAGCAGCGCTAGCGGGGCAGTTGCCTACTCTGGAAACACCATATATTTT. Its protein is CASSASGAVAYSGNTIYF.

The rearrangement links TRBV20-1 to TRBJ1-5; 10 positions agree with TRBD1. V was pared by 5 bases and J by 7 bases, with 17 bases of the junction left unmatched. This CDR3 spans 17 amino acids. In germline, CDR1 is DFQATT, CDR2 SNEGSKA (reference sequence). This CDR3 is CSAPGQGPRGYEQPQHF. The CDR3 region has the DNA TGCAGTGCTCCGGGACAGGGGCCCAGGGGCTACGAGCAGCCCCAGCATTTT.

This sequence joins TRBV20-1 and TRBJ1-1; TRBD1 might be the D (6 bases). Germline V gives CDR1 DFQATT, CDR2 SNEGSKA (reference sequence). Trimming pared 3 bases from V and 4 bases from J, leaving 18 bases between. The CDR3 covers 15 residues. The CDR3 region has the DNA TGCAGTGCTAGTGGACTAGCGGGGGGCTTCACTGAAGCTTTCTTT. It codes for CSASGLAGGFTEAFF.

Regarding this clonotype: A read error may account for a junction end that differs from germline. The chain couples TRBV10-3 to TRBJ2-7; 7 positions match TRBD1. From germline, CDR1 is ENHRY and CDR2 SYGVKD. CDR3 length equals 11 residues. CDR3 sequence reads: CAISRGQAQHF. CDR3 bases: TGTGCCATCAGCCGAGGACAGGCTCAGCACTTC.

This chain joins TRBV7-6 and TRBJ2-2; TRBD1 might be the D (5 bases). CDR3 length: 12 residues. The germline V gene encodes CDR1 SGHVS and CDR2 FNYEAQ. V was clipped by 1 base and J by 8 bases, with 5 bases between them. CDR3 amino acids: CASSLGTGELFF. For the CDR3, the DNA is TGTGCCAGCAGCTTAGGGACAGGGGAGCTGTTTTTT.

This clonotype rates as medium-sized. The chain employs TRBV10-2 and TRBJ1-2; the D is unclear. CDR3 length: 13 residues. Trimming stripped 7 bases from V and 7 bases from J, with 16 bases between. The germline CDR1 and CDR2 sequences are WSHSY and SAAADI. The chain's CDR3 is CASTHQRESGYTF. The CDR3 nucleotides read TGCGCCAGCACCCACCAGAGGGAGTCTGGCTACACCTTC.

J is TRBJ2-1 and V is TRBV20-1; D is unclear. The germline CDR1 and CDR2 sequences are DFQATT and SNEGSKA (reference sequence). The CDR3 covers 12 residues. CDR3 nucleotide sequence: TGCAGCAGCCGGCCTGGATACAATGAGCAGTTCTTC. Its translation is CSSRPGYNEQFF.

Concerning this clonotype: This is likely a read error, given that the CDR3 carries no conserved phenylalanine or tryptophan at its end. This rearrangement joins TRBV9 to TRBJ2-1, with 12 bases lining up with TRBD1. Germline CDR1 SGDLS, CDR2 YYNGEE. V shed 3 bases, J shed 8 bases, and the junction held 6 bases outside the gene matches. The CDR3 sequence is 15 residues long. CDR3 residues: CASSGPGQGADEQFS. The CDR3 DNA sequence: TGTGCCAGCAGCGGCCCGGGACAGGGGGCTGATGAGCAGTTCTCC.

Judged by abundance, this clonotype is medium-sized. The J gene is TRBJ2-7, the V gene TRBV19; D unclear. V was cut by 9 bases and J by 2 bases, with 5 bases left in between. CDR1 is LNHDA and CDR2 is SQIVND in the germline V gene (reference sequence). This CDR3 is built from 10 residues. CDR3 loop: CARATYEQYF. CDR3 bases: TGTGCCAGGGCAACCTACGAGCAGTACTTC.

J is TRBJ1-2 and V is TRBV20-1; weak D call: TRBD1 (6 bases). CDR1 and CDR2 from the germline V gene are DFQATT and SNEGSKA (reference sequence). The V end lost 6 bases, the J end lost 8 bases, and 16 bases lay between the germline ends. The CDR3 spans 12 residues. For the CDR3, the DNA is TGCAGTGCGGTGGGGGGCCAGGGGGGCTACACCTTC. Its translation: CSAVGGQGGYTF.

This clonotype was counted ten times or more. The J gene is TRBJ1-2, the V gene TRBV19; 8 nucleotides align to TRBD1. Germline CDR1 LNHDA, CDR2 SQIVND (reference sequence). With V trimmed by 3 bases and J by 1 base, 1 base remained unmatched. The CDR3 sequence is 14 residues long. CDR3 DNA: TGTGCCAGTAGTATCGGGACAGGTAACTATGGCTACACCTTC. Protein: CASSIGTGNYGYTF.

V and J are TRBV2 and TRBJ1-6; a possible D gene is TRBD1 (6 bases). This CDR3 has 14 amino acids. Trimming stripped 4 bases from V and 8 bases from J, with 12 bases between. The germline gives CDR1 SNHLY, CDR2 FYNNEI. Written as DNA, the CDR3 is TGTGCCAGCAGTGGGAGGGGGTACTATTCACCCCTCCACTTT. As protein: CASSGRGYYSPLHF.

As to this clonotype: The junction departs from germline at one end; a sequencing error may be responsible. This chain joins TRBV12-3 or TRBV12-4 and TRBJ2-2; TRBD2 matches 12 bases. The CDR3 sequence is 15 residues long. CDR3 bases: TGTGCCAGCAGGCGGACTAGCGGGAACATCGGGGGGCTGTTTTTT. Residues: CASRRTSGNIGGLFF.

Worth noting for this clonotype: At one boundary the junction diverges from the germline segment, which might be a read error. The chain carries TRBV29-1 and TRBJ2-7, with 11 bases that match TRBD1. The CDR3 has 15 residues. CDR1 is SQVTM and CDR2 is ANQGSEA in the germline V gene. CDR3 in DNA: TGCAGCGTTGAATCTTCGGGACAGGGGGAGGGCGAGCAGCACTTC. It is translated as CSVESSGQGEGEQHF.

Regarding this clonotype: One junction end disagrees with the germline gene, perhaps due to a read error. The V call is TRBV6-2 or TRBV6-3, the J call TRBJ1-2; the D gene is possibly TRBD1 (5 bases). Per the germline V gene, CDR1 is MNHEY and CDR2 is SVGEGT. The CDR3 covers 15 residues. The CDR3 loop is CASSLIHRGDYCYTF. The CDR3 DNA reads TGTGCCAGCAGTCTAATACATCGCGGGGACTATTGCTACACCTTC.

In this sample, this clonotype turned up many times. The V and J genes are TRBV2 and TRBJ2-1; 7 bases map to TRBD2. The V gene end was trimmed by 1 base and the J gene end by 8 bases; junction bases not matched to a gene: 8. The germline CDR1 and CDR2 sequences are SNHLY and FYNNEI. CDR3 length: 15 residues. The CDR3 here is CASSEGGLAADEQFF. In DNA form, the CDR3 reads TGTGCCAGCAGTGAAGGGGGTCTAGCGGCGGATGAGCAGTTCTTC.

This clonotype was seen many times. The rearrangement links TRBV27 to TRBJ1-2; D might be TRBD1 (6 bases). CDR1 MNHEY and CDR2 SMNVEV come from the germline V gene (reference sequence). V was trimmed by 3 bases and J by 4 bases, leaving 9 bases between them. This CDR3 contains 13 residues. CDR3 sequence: CASSFGTSYGYTF. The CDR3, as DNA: TGTGCCAGCAGTTTTGGGACAAGCTATGGCTACACCTTC.

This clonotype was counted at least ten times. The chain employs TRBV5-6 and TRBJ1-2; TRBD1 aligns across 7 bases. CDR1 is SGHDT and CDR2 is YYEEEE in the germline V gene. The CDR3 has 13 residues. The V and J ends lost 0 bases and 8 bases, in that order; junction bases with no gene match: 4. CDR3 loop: CASSLVTGVGYTF. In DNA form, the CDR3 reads TGTGCCAGCAGCTTGGTTACAGGGGTCGGCTACACCTTC.

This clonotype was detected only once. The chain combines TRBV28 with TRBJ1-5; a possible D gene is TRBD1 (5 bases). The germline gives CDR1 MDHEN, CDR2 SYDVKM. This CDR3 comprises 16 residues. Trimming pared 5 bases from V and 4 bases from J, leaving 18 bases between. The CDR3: CASSPLAVGGNQPQHF. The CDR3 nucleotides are TGTGCCAGCAGTCCACTAGCGGTCGGGGGAAATCAGCCCCAGCATTTT. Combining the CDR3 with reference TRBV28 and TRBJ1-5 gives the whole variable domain DVKVTQSSRYLVKRTGEKVFLECVQDMDHENMFWYRQDPGLGLRLIYFSYDVKMKEKGDIPEGYSVSREKKERFSLILESASTNQTSMYLCASSPLAVGGNQPQHFGDGTRLSIL.

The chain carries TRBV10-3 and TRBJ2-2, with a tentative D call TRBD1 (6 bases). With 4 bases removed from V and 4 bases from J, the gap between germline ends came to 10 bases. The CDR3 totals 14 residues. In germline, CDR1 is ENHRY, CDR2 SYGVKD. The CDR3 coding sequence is TGTGCCATCAGTGCAGGACAGACCACCGGGGAGCTGTTTTTT. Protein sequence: CAISAGQTTGELFF.

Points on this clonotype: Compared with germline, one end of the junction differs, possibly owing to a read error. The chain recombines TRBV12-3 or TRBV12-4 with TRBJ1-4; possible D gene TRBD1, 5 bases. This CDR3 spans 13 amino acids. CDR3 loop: CASELGRTEKLSF. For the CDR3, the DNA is TGTGCCAGCGAGTTGGGACGGACTGAAAAACTGTCTTTT.

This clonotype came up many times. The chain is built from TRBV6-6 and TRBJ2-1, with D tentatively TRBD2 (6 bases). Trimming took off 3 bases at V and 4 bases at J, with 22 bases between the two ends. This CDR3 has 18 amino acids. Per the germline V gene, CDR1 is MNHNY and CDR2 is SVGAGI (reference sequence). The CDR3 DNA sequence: TGTGCCAGCAGTTATCGCCCCCCGTGGGGTGGGGGGTACAATGAGCAGTTCTTC. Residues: CASSYRPPWGGGYNEQFF.

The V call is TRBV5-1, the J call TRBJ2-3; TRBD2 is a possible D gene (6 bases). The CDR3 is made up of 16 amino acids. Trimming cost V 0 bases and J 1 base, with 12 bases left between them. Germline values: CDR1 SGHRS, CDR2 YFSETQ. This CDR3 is CASSLVTGDRTDTQYF. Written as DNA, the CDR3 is TGCGCCAGCAGCTTGGTGACGGGGGATCGCACAGATACGCAGTATTTT.

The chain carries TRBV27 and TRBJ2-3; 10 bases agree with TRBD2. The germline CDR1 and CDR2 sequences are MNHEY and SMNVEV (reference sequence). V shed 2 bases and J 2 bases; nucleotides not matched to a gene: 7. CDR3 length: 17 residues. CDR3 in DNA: TGTGCCAGCAGTTTAGTAAGCGGGAGGGGACCCACAGATACGCAGTATTTT. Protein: CASSLVSGRGPTDTQYF.

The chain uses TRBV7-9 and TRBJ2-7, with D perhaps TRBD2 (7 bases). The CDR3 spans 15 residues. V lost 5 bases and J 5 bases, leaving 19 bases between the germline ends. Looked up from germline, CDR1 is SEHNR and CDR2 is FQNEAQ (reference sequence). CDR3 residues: CASSPGGGRSHEQYF. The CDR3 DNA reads TGTGCCAGCAGCCCCGGGGGCGGGAGATCCCACGAGCAGTACTTC.